Shown below are 14 T cell receptor beta chains from a single sample sequenced in a study of blood T cells in healthy people across ages. The second PCR ran 7 to 11 cycles with a sample-barcoded 5' primer and J-beta primers. TCRdb itself ran the 5' RACE reads through MiXCR, one entry per CDR3 protein. The table records under 2,000,000 distinct CDR3 sequences, less than 50% of them present only once. Sequenced: blood. These receptors were obtained from a woman aged 35 to 49 in good health.

This clonotype was seen a handful of times. The J gene is TRBJ2-5, the V gene TRBV12-3 or TRBV12-4; either TRBD1 or TRBD2 may supply D (6 bases each). The V and J ends lost 4 bases and 3 bases respectively, with 9 bases between them. The CDR3 totals 13 residues. For the CDR3, the DNA is TGTGCCAGCAGTTCAGGGGAGGAAGAGACCCAGTACTTC. Protein: CASSSGEEETQYF.

This clonotype was recorded a few times. This chain uses TRBV18 with TRBJ2-5; no definite D call. Trimming took off 2 bases at V and 2 bases at J, with 9 bases between the two ends. CDR1 KGHSH and CDR2 LQKENI come from the germline V gene. The CDR3 totals 14 residues. The CDR3 nucleotides are TGTGCCAGCTCACCAAATTTAGGGCAAGAGACCCAGTACTTC. It is translated as CASSPNLGQETQYF.

This clonotype was observed a few times. The chain employs TRBV7-9 and TRBJ1-6; 9 positions match TRBD1. Germline-derived CDR1 and CDR2 are SEHNR and FQNEAQ (reference sequence). V gave up 5 bases and J gave up 11 bases; unmatched junction bases: 13. This CDR3 spans 16 amino acids. DNA of the CDR3: TGTGCCAGCAGCCTAAGACGGGGGACAGGGCTAACACCCCTCCACTTT. Residues: CASSLRRGTGLTPLHF.

The J gene is TRBJ2-3, the V gene TRBV25-1; D remains ambiguous. CDR1 is MGHDK, CDR2 SYGVNS, per germline. The CDR3 runs to 14 residues. Trimming left V 4 bases short and J 2 bases short, with 10 bases between. CDR3 residues: CASSVNAFTDTQYF. CDR3 coding DNA: TGTGCCAGCAGTGTTAACGCCTTCACAGATACGCAGTATTTT.

This clonotype showed up just a few times. V usage is TRBV7-2 and J usage is TRBJ2-7; perhaps TRBD1 as D (5 bases). Trimming took 8 bases from V and 2 from J, leaving 13 bases between them. CDR1 is SGHTA and CDR2 is FQGNSA in the germline V gene. This CDR3 region has 13 residues. DNA for the CDR3: TGTGCCAGCTCCCATGGGGCTACCTACGAGCAGTACTTC. Translating gives CASSHGATYEQYF.

V and J are TRBV10-3 and TRBJ2-3, with 8 bases lining up with TRBD2. CDR3 length: 14 residues. Losses at the gene ends were 3 bases for V and 1 base for J; bases not matched to a gene: 0. Germline CDR1 reads ENHRY; CDR2 reads SYGVKD. The CDR3 sequence is CAISDSGGTDTQYF. The CDR3 region has the DNA TGTGCCATCAGTGATAGCGGGGGCACAGATACGCAGTATTTT.

The chain recombines TRBV20-1 with TRBJ2-3, with TRBD1 matching over 8 bases. This CDR3 spans 15 amino acids. V trimming: 6 bases; J trimming: 6 bases; junction bases outside the gene matches: 14. The germline CDR1 and CDR2 sequences are DFQATT and SNEGSKA (reference sequence). The CDR3 loop is CSASGQAGGKDTQYF. The CDR3 nucleotides read TGCAGTGCCTCGGGTCAAGCAGGGGGCAAGGATACGCAGTATTTT.

The DNA of the CDR3 is TGTGCCAGCAGCCGAGACCAGACTAGATTCTACGAGCAGTACTTC. This sequence encodes CASSRDQTRFYEQYF. The rearrangement links TRBV6-5 to TRBJ2-4; D possibly corresponds to TRBD2 (6 bases). The J call may be in error: the DNA end matches TRBJ2-7 better. CDR3 length: 15 amino acids. CDR1 is MNHEY, CDR2 SVGAGI, per germline.

The J gene is TRBJ1-1, the V gene TRBV28; D unclear. Trimming shortened V by 11 bases and J by 0 bases, and 10 bases separated the two germline ends. Per germline, CDR1 MDHEN and CDR2 SYDVKM. The CDR3 sequence is 12 residues long. The CDR3: CAGQLLNTEAFF. CDR3 sequence (DNA): TGTGCCGGTCAACTCCTGAACACTGAAGCTTTCTTT.

This clonotype came up a few times. The J gene is TRBJ2-1, the V gene TRBV20-1, with 9 bases that match TRBD2. The CDR3 loop spans 14 amino acids. The J segment lost 4 bases and the V segment lost 3 bases, leaving 4 bases of the junction unmatched. Germline loops: CDR1 DFQATT, CDR2 SNEGSKA (reference sequence). CDR3 nucleotides: TGCAGTGCTAGTGAGCGGGGGGAATACAATGAGCAGTTCTTC. Residues: CSASERGEYNEQFF.

As regards this clonotype: Sequence at one end of the junction differs from germline and may be a read error. The V gene is TRBV18, the J gene TRBJ2-5, with D uncertain. The CDR3 spans 13 residues. Germline CDR1 KGHSH, CDR2 LQKENI. The CDR3 DNA reads TGTGCCAGCTCACGCTACAGCCAAGGGACCCAGTACTTC. It encodes CASSRYSQGTQYF.

The chain employs TRBV3-1 and TRBJ2-3; D is perhaps TRBD2 (6 bases). The V gene lost 4 bases and the J gene lost 2 bases, with 19 bases spanning the gap. The CDR3 contains 17 residues. The germline gives CDR1 LGHDT, CDR2 YNNKEL (reference sequence). CDR3 nucleotide sequence: TGTGCCAGCAGCCCTAGGTGGGCGGGGAGATACACAGATACGCAGTATTTT. Its protein product is CASSPRWAGRYTDTQYF.

This clonotype appeared a few times. This chain uses TRBV6-2 or TRBV6-3 with TRBJ2-3, with D unresolved. V gave up 2 bases and J gave up 5 bases, with 11 bases separating them. This CDR3 has 14 amino acids. Germline assignment: CDR1 MNHEY and CDR2 SVGEGT. The CDR3 sequence: CASSYEASGDTQYF. CDR3 DNA: TGTGCCAGCAGTTACGAAGCTTCCGGAGATACGCAGTATTTT.

The V and J genes are TRBV6-1 and TRBJ2-5; D unresolved. The J call may be mistaken, given a closer DNA end match to TRBJ2-7. CDR1 is MNHNS, CDR2 SASEGT, per germline. The CDR3 spans 15 residues. The CDR3 reads CASSEGRGGLYEQYF. The CDR3 nucleotides read TGTGCCAGCAGTGAAGGGCGAGGCGGCCTCTACGAGCAGTACTTC.